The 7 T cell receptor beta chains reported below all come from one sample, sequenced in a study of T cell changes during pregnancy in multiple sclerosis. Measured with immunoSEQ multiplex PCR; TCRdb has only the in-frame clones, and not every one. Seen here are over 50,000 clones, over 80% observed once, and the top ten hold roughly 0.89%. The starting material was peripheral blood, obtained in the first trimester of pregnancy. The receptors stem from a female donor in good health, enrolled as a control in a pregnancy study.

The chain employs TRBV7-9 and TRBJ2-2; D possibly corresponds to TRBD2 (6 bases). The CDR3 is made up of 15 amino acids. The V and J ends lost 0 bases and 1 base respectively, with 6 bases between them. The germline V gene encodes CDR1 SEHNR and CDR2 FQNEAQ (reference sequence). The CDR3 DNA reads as TGTGCCAGCAGCTTAGCGGGGGGGAACACCGGGGAGCTGTTTTTT. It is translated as CASSLAGGNTGELFF.

The CDR3 sequence: CASSPRQYQETQYF. The CDR3 coding sequence is TGTGCCAGCAGCCCCCGACAGTACCAAGAGACCCAGTACTTC. The chain employs TRBV5-4 and TRBJ2-5; D might be TRBD1 (5 bases). Trimming removed 4 bases at V and 0 bases at J, with 10 bases between. The CDR3 totals 14 residues. Germline CDR1 SGHNT, CDR2 YYREEE (reference sequence). The whole variable domain, remainder taken from reference TRBV5-4 and TRBJ2-5, is ETGVTQSPTHLIKTRGQQVTLRCSSQSGHNTVSWYQQALGQGPQFIFQYYREEENGRGNFPPRFSGLQFPNYSSELNVNALELDDSALYLCASSPRQYQETQYFGPGTRLLVL.

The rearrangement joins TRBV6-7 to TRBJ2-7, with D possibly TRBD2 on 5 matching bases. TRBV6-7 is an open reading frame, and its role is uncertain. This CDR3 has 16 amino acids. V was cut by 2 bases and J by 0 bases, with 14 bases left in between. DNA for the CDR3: TGTGCCAGCAGTTACCCCGATAAGGACTTCTCCTACGAGCAGTACTTC. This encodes CASSYPDKDFSYEQYF.

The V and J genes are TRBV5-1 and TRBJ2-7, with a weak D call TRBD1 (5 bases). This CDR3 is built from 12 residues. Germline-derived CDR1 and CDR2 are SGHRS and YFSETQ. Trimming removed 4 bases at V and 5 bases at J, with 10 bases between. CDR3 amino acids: CASSRTTDEQYF. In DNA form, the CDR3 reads TGCGCCAGCAGCCGGACGACAGACGAGCAGTACTTC.

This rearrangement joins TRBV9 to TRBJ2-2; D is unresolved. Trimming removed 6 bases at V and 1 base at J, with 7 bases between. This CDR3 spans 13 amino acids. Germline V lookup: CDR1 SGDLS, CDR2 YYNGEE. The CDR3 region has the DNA TGTGCCAGCAATGGGCAGAACACCGGGGAGCTGTTTTTT. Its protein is CASNGQNTGELFF.

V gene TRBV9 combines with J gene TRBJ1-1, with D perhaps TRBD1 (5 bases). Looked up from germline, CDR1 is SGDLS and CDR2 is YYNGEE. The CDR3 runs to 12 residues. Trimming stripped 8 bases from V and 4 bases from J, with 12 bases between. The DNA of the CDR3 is TGTGCCAGTCTGGGGGAGGGCACTGAAGCTTTCTTT. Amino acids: CASLGEGTEAFF.

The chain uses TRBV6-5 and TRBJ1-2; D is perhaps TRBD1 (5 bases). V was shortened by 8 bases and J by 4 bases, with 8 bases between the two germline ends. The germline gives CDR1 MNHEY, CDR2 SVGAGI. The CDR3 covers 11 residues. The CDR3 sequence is CASQGGYGYTF. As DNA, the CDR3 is TGTGCCAGCCAGGGCGGCTATGGCTACACCTTC.